This is a list of T cell receptor beta chains from one sample in a study of T cell repertoires in cytomegalovirus infection. For these TCRs, the target antigens are not known. TCRdb re-derived calls from the reads in MiXCR, one entry per CDR3 protein. The sample includes hundreds of thousands of distinct CDR3 sequences, approximately 30% of them seen just once. The specimen was cultured CD8+ T cells from PBMCs, collected from culture after CMV antigen stimulation. The receptors were gathered from a human donor in good health (CMV status not recorded). Some clones in this sample may be carry-over from other donors' samples. CDR3s leave out the opening cysteine and the closing phenylalanine or tryptophan. Each record gives: V gene, J gene, clone size, CDR3 protein. Size values are once, few and many counts, or a class for expanded clones, and some rows have none.

TRBV25-1	TRBJ1-6	-	ASSEVGGLGSPLH
TRBV7-3	TRBJ2-1	-	ASSFTGEGSYNEQF
TRBV12-5	TRBJ1-6	few	ASGFHRDEVSYNSPLH
TRBV7-6	TRBJ2-7	-	ASSYLDSPSYEQY
TRBV6-6	TRBJ1-5	-	ASGDPLGMGNQPQH
TRBV4-1	TRBJ2-1	-	ASSQSGGTSYNEQF
TRBV7-2	TRBJ1-1	-	ASSLATGHTEAF
TRBV7-6	TRBJ2-5	few	ASSKKLHQETQY
TRBV29-1	TRBJ1-2	-	SVWAIDSNYGYT
TRBV24-1	TRBJ2-3	-	ATSDLGYTQY
TRBV7-3	TRBJ2-1	few	ASSPLGGNEQF
TRBV11-3	TRBJ2-7	many	ASSPRDAEFYEQY
TRBV7-9	TRBJ1-1	many	ASREAGNTEAF
TRBV7-9	TRBJ2-7	many	ASSLIGVGSSNEQY
TRBV27	TRBJ1-1	few	ASSPLGPTEAF
TRBV19	TRBJ2-2	-	ASSIMVTGELF
TRBV5-4	TRBJ2-2	few	ASSWGTGVSGELF
TRBV4-3	TRBJ2-1	-	ASSQVLGEPRGIGWNEQF
TRBV24-1	TRBJ2-1	-	ATSSGGYNEQF
TRBV27	TRBJ1-4	-	ASSFEGGRDEKLF
TRBV2	TRBJ2-7	few	ASSDSSVPSYEQY
TRBV7-8	TRBJ1-5	-	ASSYLKGVLQPQH
TRBV11-2	TRBJ1-1	-	ASSLGFGTGLTNTEAF
TRBV27	TRBJ1-2	few	ASSFLAGVDYGYT
TRBV27	TRBJ2-5	-	ASSRLEEETQY
TRBV4-2	TRBJ1-1	few	ASSSPEGSNTEAF
TRBV7-2	TRBJ2-2	many	ASSSLSGTGELF
TRBV7-6	TRBJ1-1	-	ASSDDSPNTEAF
TRBV3-1	TRBJ1-2	-	TSSQPRVTNGYT
TRBV7-9	TRBJ2-1	-	ASSLGTYGSQF
TRBV12-3/TRBV12-4	TRBJ2-3	-	ASSFQILRGEGSTDTQY
TRBV4-1	TRBJ2-3	few	ASSPNLSTDTQY
TRBV7-9	TRBJ2-1	-	ASSSGTANYNEQF
TRBV2	TRBJ1-3	-	ASIDRNSGNTIY
TRBV5-1	TRBJ2-2	few	ASSVSGGRADTGELF
TRBV19	TRBJ1-1	-	ASRGQTENTEAF
TRBV27	TRBJ1-2	-	ASSFGTGDLYGYT
TRBV12-3/TRBV12-4	TRBJ2-3	few	ASSQSGTDTQY
TRBV10-3	TRBJ1-2	-	AISVSQRQEGQKWGTNYGYT
TRBV27	TRBJ1-4	few	ASSFSYGDLNEKLF
TRBV5-1	TRBJ2-1	few	ASSLGTGLDEQF
TRBV7-6	TRBJ1-4	-	ASSLAQVATNEKLF
TRBV6-5	TRBJ2-5	few	ASSSAGGNQETQY
TRBV4-3	TRBJ2-5	-	ASSQDRLAGETQY
TRBV11-2	TRBJ1-6	few	ASSLVSESSYNSPLH
TRBV7-9	TRBJ2-5	-	ASSQYRSYQETQY
TRBV11-2	TRBJ1-1	-	ASRSETEAF
TRBV12-3/TRBV12-4	TRBJ2-7	many	ASRFSGGWGGEQY
TRBV20-1	TRBJ1-6	few	SAQDRGVTNSPLH
TRBV5-4	TRBJ2-7	few	ASSLSQSTEQY
TRBV6-6	TRBJ1-3	-	ASSVGTGSNTIY
TRBV6-6	TRBJ2-3	few	ASSYSSGEVTPDTQY
TRBV7-8	TRBJ2-1	-	ASRASGTSYNEQF
TRBV2	TRBJ1-5	few	ASKAARVHQPQH